The 6 T cell receptor beta chains below come from one sample, sequenced in a study of blood T cell repertoires in COVID-19. Profiling relied on immunoSEQ multiplex PCR, and the TCRdb table lists in-frame clones only, not all of them. The sample carries over 150,000 clones, around 87% recorded once. The sequenced sample consisted of peripheral blood. These receptors were obtained from a man aged 60 to 69 with COVID-19, enrolled during active disease.

This clone was recorded only once. The chain is built from TRBV11-3 and TRBJ2-1, with 9 bases aligning to TRBD1. CDR1 is SGHNT, CDR2 YENEEA, per germline. CDR3 length: 13 amino acids. V shed 2 bases and J 9 bases; nucleotides not matched to a gene: 2. The CDR3 loop reads CASSLRTGVEQFF. CDR3 DNA: TGTGCCAGCAGCTTACGGACAGGGGTTGAGCAGTTCTTC.

The V call is TRBV4-2, the J call TRBJ2-7, with 7 bases fitting TRBD2. CDR1 LGHNA and CDR2 YNFKEQ come from the germline V gene. J lost 3 bases, V lost 4 bases, and 9 bases had no gene match. The CDR3 contains 15 residues. The CDR3 nucleotides are TGTGCCAGCAGCCTGTCCGGCGGACTAGACTACGAGCAGTACTTC. Translation: CASSLSGGLDYEQYF.

In regard to this clone: The same CDR3 is also encoded by other DNA sequences in this sample. This sequence joins TRBV9 and TRBJ1-2, with 8 bases fitting TRBD1. There are 14 residues in the CDR3. Per the germline V gene, CDR1 is SGDLS and CDR2 is YYNGEE. Losses at the gene ends were 2 bases for V and 8 bases for J; bases not matched to a gene: 8. The CDR3, as DNA: TGTGCCAGCAGCGTTGGGCAGGGGGCGGGAGGCTACACCTTC. Residues: CASSVGQGAGGYTF. The variable domain in full, with the rest retrieved from reference TRBV9 and TRBJ1-2, is DSGVTQTPKHLITATGQRVTLRCSPRSGDLSVYWYQQSLDQGLQFLIQYYNGEERAKGNILERFSAQQFPDLHSELNLSSLELGDSALYFCASSVGQGAGGYTFGSGTRLTVV.

CDR3 sequence reads: CASSPDVRGTEAFF. DNA of the CDR3: TGTGCCAGCAGCCCCGACGTTCGGGGAACTGAAGCTTTCTTT. This chain links TRBV7-9 with TRBJ1-1; D gene uncertain. The germline V and J ends were trimmed by 5 bases and 5 bases, with 15 bases remaining between them. CDR1 and CDR2 from the germline V gene are SEHNR and FQNEAQ (reference sequence). The CDR3 totals 14 residues.

The rearrangement uses TRBV27 and TRBJ2-7; possibly TRBD1 for D (5 bases). The germline V and J ends were trimmed by 6 bases and 3 bases, with 12 bases remaining between them. CDR1 and CDR2 from the germline V gene are MNHEY and SMNVEV (reference sequence). The CDR3 totals 13 residues. The CDR3 sequence is CASRGHTNYEQYF. The CDR3 DNA follows: TGTGCCAGCAGAGGACATACCAACTACGAGCAGTACTTC.

The table lists this clone with a count of one. The chain has TRBV21-1 and TRBJ2-3; the table's D gene call, TRBD2, was not cross checked with the DNA. TRBV21-1 is flagged as a pseudogene. This CDR3 comprises 17 residues. The CDR3 DNA sequence: TGTGCCAGCAGCAAATTCGATGGCGGGAGCGACGCAGATACGCAGTATTTT. Protein sequence: CASSKFDGGSDADTQYF.